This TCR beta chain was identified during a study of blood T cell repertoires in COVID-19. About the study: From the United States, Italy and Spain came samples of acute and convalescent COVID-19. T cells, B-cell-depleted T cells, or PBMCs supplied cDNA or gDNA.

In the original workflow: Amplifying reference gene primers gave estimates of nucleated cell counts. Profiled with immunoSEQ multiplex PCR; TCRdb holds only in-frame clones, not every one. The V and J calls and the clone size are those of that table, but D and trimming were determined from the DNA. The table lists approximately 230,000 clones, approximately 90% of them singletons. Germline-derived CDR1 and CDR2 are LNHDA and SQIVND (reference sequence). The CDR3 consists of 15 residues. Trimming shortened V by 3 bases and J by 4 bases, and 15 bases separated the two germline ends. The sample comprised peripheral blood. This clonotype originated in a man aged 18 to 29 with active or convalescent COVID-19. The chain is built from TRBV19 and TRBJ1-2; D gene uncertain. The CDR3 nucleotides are TGTGCCAGTAGTATCAGAGGGCCGCCATCCTATGGCTACACCTTC. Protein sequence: CASSIRGPPSYGYTF. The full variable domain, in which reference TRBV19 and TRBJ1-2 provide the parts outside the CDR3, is DGGITQSPKYLFRKEGQNVTLSCEQNLNHDAMYWYRQDPGQGLRLIYYSQIVNDFQKGDIAEGYSVSREKKESFPLTVTSAQKNPTAFYLCASSIRGPPSYGYTFGSGTRLTVV.